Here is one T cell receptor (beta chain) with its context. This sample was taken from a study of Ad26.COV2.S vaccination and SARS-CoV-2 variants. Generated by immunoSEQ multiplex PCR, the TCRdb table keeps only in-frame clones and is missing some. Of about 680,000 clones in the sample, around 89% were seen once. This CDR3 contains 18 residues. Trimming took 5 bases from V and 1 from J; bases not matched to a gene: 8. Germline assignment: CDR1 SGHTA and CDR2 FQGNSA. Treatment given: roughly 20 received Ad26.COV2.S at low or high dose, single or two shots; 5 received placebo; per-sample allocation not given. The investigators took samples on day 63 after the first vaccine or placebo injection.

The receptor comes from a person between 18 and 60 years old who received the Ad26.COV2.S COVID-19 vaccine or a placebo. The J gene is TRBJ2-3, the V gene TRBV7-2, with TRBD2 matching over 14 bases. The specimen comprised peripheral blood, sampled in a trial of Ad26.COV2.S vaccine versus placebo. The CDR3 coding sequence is TGTGCCAGCAGCCCCCGGACTAGCGGGGGGCATCGCACAGATACGCAGTATTTT. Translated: CASSPRTSGGHRTDTQYF.